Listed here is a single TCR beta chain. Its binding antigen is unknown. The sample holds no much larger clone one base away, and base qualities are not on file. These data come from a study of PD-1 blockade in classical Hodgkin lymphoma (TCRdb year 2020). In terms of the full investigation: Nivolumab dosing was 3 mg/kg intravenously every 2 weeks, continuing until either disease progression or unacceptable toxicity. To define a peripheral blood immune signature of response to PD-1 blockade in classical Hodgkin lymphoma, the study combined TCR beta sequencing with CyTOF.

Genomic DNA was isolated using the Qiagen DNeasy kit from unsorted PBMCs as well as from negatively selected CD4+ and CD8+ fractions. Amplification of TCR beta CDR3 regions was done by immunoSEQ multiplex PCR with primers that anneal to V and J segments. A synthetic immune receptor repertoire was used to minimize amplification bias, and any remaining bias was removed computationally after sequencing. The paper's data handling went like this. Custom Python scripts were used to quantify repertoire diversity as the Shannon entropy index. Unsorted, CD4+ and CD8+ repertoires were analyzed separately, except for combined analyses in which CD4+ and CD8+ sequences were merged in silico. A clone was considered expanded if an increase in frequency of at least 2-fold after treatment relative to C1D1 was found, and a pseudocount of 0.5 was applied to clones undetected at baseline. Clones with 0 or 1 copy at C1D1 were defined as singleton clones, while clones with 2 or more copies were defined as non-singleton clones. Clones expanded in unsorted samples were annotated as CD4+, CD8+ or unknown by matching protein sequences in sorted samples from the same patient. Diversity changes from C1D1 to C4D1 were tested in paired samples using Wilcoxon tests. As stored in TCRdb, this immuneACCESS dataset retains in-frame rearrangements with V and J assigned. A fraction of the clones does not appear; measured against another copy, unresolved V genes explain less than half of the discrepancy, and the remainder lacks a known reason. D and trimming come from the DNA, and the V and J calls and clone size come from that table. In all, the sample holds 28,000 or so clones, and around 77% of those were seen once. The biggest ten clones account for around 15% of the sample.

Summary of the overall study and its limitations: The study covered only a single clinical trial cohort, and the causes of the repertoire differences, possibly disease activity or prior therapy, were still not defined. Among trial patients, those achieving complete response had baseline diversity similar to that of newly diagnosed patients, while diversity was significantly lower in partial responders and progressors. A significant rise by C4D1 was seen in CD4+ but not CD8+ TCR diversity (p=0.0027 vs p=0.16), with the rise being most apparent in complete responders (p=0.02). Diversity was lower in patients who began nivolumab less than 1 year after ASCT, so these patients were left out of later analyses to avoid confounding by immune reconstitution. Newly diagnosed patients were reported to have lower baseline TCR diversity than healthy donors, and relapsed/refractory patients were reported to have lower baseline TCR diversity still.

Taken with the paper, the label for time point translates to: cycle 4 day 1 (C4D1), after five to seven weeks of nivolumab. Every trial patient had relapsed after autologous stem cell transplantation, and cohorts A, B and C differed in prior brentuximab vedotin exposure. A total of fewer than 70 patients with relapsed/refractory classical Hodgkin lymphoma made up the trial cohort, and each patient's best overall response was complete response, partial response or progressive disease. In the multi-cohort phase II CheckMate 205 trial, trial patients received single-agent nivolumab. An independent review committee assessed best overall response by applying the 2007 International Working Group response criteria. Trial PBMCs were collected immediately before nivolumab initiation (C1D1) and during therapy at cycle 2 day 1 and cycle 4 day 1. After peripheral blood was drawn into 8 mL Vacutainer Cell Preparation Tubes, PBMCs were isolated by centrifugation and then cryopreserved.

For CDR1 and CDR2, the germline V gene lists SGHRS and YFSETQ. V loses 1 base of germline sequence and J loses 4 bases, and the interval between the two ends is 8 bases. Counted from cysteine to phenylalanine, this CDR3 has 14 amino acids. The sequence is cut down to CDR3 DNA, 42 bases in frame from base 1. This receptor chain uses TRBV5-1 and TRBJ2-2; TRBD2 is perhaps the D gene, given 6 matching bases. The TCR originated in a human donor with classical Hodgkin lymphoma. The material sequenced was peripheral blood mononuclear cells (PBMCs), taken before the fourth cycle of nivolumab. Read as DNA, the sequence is TGCGCCAGCAGCTTGATTAGCGGCACCGGGGAGCTGTTTTTT. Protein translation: CASSLISGTGELFF.